This T cell receptor (beta chain) was captured in a study of shared clonotypes between healthy human individuals. Germline values: CDR1 ENHRY, CDR2 SYGVKD. The V end was cut by 0 bases, the J end by 8 bases, with 7 bases between. The length of the CDR3 is 12 residues. The authors split each subset's genomic DNA evenly across several immunoSEQ plates. Method: immunoSEQ multiplex PCR; TCRdb's copy keeps in-frame clones and lacks some. Here the sample spans approximately 2.4 million clones, 90% to 97% being singletons. Regarding this clone: At the DNA level, this CDR3 is encoded by other sequences in the same sample as well.

The V gene is TRBV10-3, the J gene TRBJ1-1, with D unclear. This clonotype was sampled from a man between 18 and 29 years old in good health. The sample consisted of naive CD4+ T cells sorted from blood. The subset: CD45RA+ positively selected. The CDR3 region has the DNA TGTGCCATCAGTGAGTCAGGGTTCGAAGCTTTCTTT. Protein sequence: CAISESGFEAFF.